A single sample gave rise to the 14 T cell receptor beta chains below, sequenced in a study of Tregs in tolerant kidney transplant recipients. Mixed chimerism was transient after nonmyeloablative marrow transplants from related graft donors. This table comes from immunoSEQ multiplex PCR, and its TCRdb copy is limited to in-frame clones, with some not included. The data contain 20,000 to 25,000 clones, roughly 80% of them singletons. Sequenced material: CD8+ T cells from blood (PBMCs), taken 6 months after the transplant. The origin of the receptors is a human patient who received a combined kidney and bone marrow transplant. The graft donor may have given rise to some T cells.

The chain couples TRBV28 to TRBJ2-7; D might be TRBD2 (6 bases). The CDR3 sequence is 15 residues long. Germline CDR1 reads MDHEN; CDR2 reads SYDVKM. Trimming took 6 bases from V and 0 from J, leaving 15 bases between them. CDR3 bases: TGTGCCAGCAGGGGAGGACGGTCGAGCTCCTACGAGCAGTACTTC. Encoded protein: CASRGGRSSSYEQYF. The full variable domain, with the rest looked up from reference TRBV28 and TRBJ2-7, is DVKVTQSSRYLVKRTGEKVFLECVQDMDHENMFWYRQDPGLGLRLIYFSYDVKMKEKGDIPEGYSVSREKKERFSLILESASTNQTSMYLCASRGGRSSSYEQYFGPGTRLTVT.

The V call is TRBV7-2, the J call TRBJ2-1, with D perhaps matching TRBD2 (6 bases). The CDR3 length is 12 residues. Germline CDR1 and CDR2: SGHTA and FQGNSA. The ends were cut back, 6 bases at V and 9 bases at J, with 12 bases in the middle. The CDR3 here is CASSPTSSEQFF. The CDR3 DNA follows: TGTGCCAGCAGTCCAACTAGCAGTGAGCAGTTCTTC. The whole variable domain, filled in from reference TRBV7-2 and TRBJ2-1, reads GAGVSQSPSNKVTEKGKDVELRCDPISGHTALYWYRQSLGQGLEFLIYFQGNSAPDKSGLPSDRFSAERTGGSVSTLTIQRTQQEDSAVYLCASSPTSSEQFFGPGTRLTVL.

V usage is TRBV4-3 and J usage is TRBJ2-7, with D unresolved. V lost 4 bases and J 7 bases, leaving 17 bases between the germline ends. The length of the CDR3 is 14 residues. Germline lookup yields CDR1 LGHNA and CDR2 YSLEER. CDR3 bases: TGCGCCAGCAGCCCGTTCCTGGCTGATAATGAGCAGTACTTC. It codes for CASSPFLADNEQYF.

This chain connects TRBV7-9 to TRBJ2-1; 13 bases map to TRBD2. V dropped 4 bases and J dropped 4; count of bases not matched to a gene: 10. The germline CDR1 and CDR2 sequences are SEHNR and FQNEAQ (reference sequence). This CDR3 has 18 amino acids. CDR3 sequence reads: CASSSSGLAGEIYNEQFF. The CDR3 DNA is TGTGCCAGCAGCTCCTCCGGACTAGCGGGGGAAATATACAATGAGCAGTTCTTC. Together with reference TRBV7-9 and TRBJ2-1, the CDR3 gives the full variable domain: DTGVSQNPRHKITKRGQNVTFRCDPISEHNRLYWYRQTLGQGPEFLTYFQNEAQLEKSRLLSDRFSAERPKGSFSTLEIQRTEQGDSAMYLCASSSSGLAGEIYNEQFFGPGTRLTVL.

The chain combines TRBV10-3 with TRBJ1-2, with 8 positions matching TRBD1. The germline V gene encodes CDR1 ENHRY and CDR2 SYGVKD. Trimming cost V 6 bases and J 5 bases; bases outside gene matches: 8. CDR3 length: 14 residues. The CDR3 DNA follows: TGTGCCATCAGCCAGGACAGGGTTTTTTATGGCTACACCTTC. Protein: CAISQDRVFYGYTF.

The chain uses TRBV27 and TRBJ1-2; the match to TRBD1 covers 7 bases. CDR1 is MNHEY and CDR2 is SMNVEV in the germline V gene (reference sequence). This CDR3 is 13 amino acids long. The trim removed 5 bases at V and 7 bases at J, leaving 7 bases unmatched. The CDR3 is CASSATGSAGYTF. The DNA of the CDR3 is TGTGCCAGCAGTGCGACAGGGAGCGCTGGCTACACCTTC.

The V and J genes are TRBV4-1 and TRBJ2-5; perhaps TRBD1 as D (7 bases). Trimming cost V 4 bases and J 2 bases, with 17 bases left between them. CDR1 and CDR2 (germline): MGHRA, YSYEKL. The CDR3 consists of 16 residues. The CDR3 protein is CASSLPETGTQETQYF. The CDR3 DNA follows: TGCGCCAGCAGCCTCCCCGAGACAGGGACTCAAGAGACCCAGTACTTC.

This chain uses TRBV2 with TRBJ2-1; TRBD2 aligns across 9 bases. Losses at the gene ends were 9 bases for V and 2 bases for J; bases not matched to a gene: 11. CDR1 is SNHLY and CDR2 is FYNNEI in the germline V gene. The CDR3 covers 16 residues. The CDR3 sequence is CARTPLSGSPYNEQFF. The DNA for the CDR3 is TGTGCCAGGACACCCCTTAGCGGGAGCCCCTACAATGAGCAGTTCTTC.

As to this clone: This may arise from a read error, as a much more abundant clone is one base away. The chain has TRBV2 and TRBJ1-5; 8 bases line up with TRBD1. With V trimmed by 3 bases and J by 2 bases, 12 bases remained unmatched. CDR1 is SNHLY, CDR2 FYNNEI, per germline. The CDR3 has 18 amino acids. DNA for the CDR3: TGTGCCAGCAGTGAGGAGGCAGGGGGCGTCTACGGCAATCAGCCCCAGCATTTT. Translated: CASSEEAGGVYGNQPQHF. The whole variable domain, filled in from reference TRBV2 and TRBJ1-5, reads EPEVTQTPSHQVTQMGQEVILRCVPISNHLYFYWYRQILGQKVEFLVSFYNNEISEKSEIFDDQFSVERPDGSNFTLKIRSTKLEDSAMYFCASSEEAGGVYGNQPQHFGDGTRLSIL.

The CDR3 protein is CASSQEGLAGGPTDTQYF. CDR3 nucleotides: TGCGCCAGCAGCCAAGAAGGACTAGCGGGAGGCCCCACAGATACGCAGTATTTT. The chain has TRBV4-3 and TRBJ2-3; 14 positions match TRBD2. Germline CDR1 and CDR2: LGHNA and YSLEER. J was trimmed by 2 bases and V by 0 bases; bases with no gene match: 4. This CDR3 has 18 amino acids.

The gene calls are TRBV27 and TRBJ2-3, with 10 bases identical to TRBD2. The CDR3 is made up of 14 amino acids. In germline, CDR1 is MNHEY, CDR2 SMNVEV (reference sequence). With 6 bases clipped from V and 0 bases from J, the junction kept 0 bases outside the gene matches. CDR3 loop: CASRTSGSTDTQYF. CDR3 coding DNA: TGTGCCAGCAGGACTAGCGGGAGCACAGATACGCAGTATTTT.

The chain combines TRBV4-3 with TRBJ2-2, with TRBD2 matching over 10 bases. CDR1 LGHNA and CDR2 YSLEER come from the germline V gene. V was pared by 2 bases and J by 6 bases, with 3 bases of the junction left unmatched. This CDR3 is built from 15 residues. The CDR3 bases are TGCGCCAGCAGCCAACTCAGCGGGGGGGCCGGGGAGCTGTTTTTT. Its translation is CASSQLSGGAGELFF.

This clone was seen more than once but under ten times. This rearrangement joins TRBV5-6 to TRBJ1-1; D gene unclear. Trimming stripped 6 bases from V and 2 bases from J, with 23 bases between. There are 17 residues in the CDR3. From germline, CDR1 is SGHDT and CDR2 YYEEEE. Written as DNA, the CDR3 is TGTGCCAGCATAGGGCTGAAAGTATCGGGGTCAAACACTGAAGCTTTCTTT. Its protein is CASIGLKVSGSNTEAFF.

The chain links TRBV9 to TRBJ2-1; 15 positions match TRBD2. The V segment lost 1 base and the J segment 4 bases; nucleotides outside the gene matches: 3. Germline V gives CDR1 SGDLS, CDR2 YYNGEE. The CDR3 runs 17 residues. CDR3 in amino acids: CASSVSGTSGGYNEQFF. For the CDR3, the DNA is TGTGCCAGCAGCGTATCGGGGACTAGCGGGGGGTACAATGAGCAGTTCTTC.